This TCR beta chain was found in a study of CD8+ T cells in alopecia areata. Looking at the study overall: Treated patients were given oral tofacitinib, which was dosed at 5 to 10 mg twice daily.

Of note for this clone: Its antigen remains unknown.

CDR3 length equals 16 residues. Unmatched junction bases numbered 10, after V lost 6 bases and J lost 0 bases. Per germline, CDR1 SQVTM and CDR2 ANQGSEA. Points from the study as a whole: Higher clonality and more expanded CD8+ clones appeared in lesional than normal scalp. Compared with mice, patients displayed less clear TCR sharing, possibly for HLA-related reasons.

The study team obtained lesional scalp punch biopsies and peripheral blood from alopecia areata patients. Extraction of RNA preceded its reverse transcription into cDNA, which served as the sequencing template. Data came from immunoSEQ multiplex PCR; TCRdb stores just in-frame clones and leaves some out. The table lists tens of thousands of clones, approximately 96% of them singletons. The input for sequencing was CD8+ T cells sorted from blood, taken at week 0. The sequence derives from a human donor with alopecia areata. This chain joins TRBV29-1 and TRBJ1-3; 8 nucleotides match TRBD1. Here the CDR3 DNA reads TGCAGCGTCGAAATTCGGACAGGGCGCTCTGGAAACACCATATATTTT. Protein: CSVEIRTGRSGNTIYF.